This entry lists 5 T cell receptor beta chains sequenced from one sample in a study of patients and donors after allogeneic stem cell transplantation. TCRdb passed the RT-PCR reads through MiXCR, listing each CDR3 protein once. The sample lists 400,000 to 500,000 distinct CDR3 sequences; under 20% were seen once. The material sequenced was blood, either unsorted or a sorted T cell fraction (not recorded which). Receptors were obtained from a human donor who was either an allogeneic HSCT recipient or a stem cell or donor lymphocyte infusion donor (not recorded which). It is not recorded whose cells these are; they may come from a transplant donor.

The sample holds a few counts of this clonotype. V usage is TRBV15 and J usage is TRBJ1-5; D is undetermined. Between the trimmed V and J ends, which lost 1 base and 7 bases, there was a span of 8 bases. The CDR3 totals 13 residues. From germline, CDR1 is LNHNV and CDR2 YYDKDF (reference sequence). DNA for the CDR3: TGTGCCACCAGCAGAGGTCCCGACCAGCCCCAGCATTTT. It codes for CATSRGPDQPQHF.

The chain links TRBV19 to TRBJ1-5; no clear D gene. This CDR3 is built from 15 residues. Per germline, CDR1 LNHDA and CDR2 SQIVND (reference sequence). V lost 6 bases, J lost 5 bases, and 17 bases lay in between. The CDR3 region has the DNA TGTGCCAGTAGCCTTACGACTGGAAGCCATCAGCCCCAGCATTTT. Residues: CASSLTTGSHQPQHF.

This clonotype has a handful of counts. The V call is TRBV12-5, the J call TRBJ2-1, with D unclear. Trimming pared 6 bases from V and 6 bases from J, leaving 6 bases between. Per germline, CDR1 LGHNT and CDR2 FRNRAP. CDR3 length: 11 residues. The CDR3 nucleotides are TGTGCTAGTGGCCCGCTCAATGAGCAGTTCTTC. Protein: CASGPLNEQFF.

The V call is TRBV20-1, the J call TRBJ2-1, with D tentatively TRBD2 (5 bases). V lost 5 bases and J lost 8, with 16 bases in between. This CDR3 has 13 amino acids. The V gene's germline CDR1 is DFQATT and CDR2 SNEGSKA (reference sequence). In nucleotides, the CDR3 is TGCAGTGCTCCGTCCCTCACGAGGGATGAGCAGTTCTTC. Translating gives CSAPSLTRDEQFF.

The CDR3 DNA is TGTGCCAGCAGTTTATCCGGACGATCCTACGAGCAGTACTTC. Protein product: CASSLSGRSYEQYF. This chain uses TRBV27 with TRBJ2-7, with D unclear. This CDR3 has 14 amino acids. Per the germline V gene, CDR1 is MNHEY and CDR2 is SMNVEV (reference sequence). V lost 0 bases and J 1 base, leaving 7 bases between the germline ends.